This T cell receptor beta chain comes out of a study of blood T cell repertoires in COVID-19. Study information: The study drew acute and convalescent COVID-19 samples from the United States, Italy and Spain. Sources were T cells, B-cell-depleted T cells, or PBMCs; the material itself was cDNA or gDNA.

The junction had 8 bases not matched to a gene; V was cut back by 6 bases and J by 6 bases. Germline CDR1 SGHTA, CDR2 FQGNSA. CDR3 length equals 14 residues. This clone was seen more than once but under ten times. The Seattle patients, enrolled during active infection, were followed longitudinally. Authors' analysis steps: Quantification of nucleated cells was approximated via reference gene primer amplification. Here immunoSEQ multiplex PCR was the method, and the copy in TCRdb shows in-frame clones only, minus some. D and trimming were read from the DNA, whereas the V and J calls and clone size are those reported in that table. This sample yields almost 250,000 clones, of which roughly 88% are seen a single time; 5% to 7% belongs to the top ten.

The receptor was isolated from a woman of 80 years or more with COVID-19, enrolled during active disease. Input material: peripheral blood. This sequence joins TRBV7-2 and TRBJ2-1; 7 bases are a match to TRBD2. The CDR3 sequence is CASRKGGALNEQFF. DNA of the CDR3: TGTGCCAGCAGGAAGGGAGGGGCCCTCAATGAGCAGTTCTTC.